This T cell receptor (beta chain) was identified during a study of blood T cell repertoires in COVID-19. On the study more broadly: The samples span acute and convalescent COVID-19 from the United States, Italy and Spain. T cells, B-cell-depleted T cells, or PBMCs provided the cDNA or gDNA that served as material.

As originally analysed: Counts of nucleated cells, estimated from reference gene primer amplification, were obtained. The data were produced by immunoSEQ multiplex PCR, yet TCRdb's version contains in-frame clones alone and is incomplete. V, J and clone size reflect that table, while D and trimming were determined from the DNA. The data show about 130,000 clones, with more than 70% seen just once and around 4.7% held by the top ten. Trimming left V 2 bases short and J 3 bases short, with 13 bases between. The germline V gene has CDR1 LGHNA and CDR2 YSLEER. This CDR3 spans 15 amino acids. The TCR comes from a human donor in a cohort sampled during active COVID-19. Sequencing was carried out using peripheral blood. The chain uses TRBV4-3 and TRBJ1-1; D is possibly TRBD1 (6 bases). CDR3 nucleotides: TGCGCCAGCAGCCAAACCAACAGGGTGCACACTGAAGCTTTCTTT. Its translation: CASSQTNRVHTEAFF.